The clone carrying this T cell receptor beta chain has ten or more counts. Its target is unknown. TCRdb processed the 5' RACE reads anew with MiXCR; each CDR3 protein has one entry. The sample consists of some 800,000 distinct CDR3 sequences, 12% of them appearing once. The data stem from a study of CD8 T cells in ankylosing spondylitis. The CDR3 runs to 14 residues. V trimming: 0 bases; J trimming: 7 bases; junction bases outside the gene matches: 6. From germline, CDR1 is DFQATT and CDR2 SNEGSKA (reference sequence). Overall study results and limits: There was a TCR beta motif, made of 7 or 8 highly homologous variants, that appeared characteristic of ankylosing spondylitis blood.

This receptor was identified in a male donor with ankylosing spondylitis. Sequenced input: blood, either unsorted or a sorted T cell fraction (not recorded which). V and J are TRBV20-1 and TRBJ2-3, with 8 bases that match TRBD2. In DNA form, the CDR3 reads TGCAGTGCTAGAGATTATTTAGCGGGGCATACGCAGTATTTT. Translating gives CSARDYLAGHTQYF.